This TCR beta chain was identified in a study of response to subunit inactivated influenza vaccine. The sample holds a few counts of this clonotype. V trimming: 7 bases; J trimming: 4 bases; junction bases outside the gene matches: 10. This CDR3 region has 16 residues. Each CDR3 protein gets one entry after TCRdb re-called the RT-PCR reads with MiXCR. In the table there are about 570,000 distinct CDR3 sequences, about 11% of which are singletons. These same records also appear under a second study, on T cells expressing NK-cell markers. That paper notes: TCR beta cDNA was made by 5'RACE template switching with UMIs. The sorts in several experiments were restricted to alpha-beta TCR T cells by an anti-gamma-delta TCR antibody.

The sequencing here drew on PBMCs from blood, taken on the day of vaccination. The chain combines TRBV12-3 or TRBV12-4 with TRBJ2-1, with 10 bases matching TRBD1. The TCR was taken from a man in his fifties who received an inactivated influenza vaccine. The CDR3 DNA sequence: TGTGCCAGCAATCCAACAGACAGGGGGCCTTACAATGAGCAGTTCTTC. As protein: CASNPTDRGPYNEQFF.